This T cell receptor (beta chain) is drawn from a study of OX40 agonist ivuxolimab in advanced cancers. Overall study context: Mean age roughly 65 years, range about 23 to 80; about 81% male. Three patients had partial responses: one hepatocellular carcinoma, two cutaneous melanoma.

The repertoire was sequenced with immunoSEQ multiplex PCR; TCRdb's copy has only in-frame clones and lacks some. Of more than 75,000 clones detected, 70% to 85% appear once; the ten largest clones hold under 6.5%. Sample: CD4+ or CD8+ T cells sorted from blood, taken in a trial of the OX40 agonist ivuxolimab. The sequence came from an adult with an advanced solid tumor such as melanoma, head and neck, liver or kidney cancer.

The DNA of the CDR3 is TGTGCCAGCACCGCGACAGGGGGAGGCACAGATACGCAGTATTTT. Protein: CASTATGGGTDTQYF. This chain links TRBV5-6 with TRBJ2-3; 9 positions match TRBD1. Losses at the gene ends were 6 bases for V and 1 base for J; bases not matched to a gene: 6. The CDR3 sequence is 15 residues long. CDR1 is SGHDT, CDR2 YYEEEE, per germline.